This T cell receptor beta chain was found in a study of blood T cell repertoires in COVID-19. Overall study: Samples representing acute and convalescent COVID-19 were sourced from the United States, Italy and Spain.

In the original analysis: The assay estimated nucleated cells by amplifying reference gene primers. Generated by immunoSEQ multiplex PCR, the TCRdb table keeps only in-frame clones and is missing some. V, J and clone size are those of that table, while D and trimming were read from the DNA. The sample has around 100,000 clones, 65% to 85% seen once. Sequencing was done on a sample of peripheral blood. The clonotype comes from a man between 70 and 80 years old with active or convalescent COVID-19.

This CDR3 is CSVVTSSYYEQYF. The CDR3 region has the DNA TGCAGCGTTGTGACTAGCTCCTACTACGAGCAGTACTTC. J is TRBJ2-7 and V is TRBV29-1, with 7 bases aligning to TRBD2. Germline values: CDR1 SQVTM, CDR2 ANQGSEA. The V and J ends lost 4 bases and 3 bases, in that order; junction bases with no gene match: 6. The CDR3 runs to 13 residues.